The 27 T cell receptor beta chains given below trace back to one sample, sequenced in a study of T-cell memory formation after mild COVID-19. TCRdb itself ran the 5' RACE reads through MiXCR, one entry per CDR3 protein. Among nearly 350,000 distinct CDR3 sequences listed, over 10% were seen once. Input material: PBMCs or a T cell subset sorted from them (not recorded which). All receptors derive from a man aged 18-30 years who had mild COVID-19 (a few samples of this study predate the infection). Cell type and time point are not known.

This clonotype was observed many times. The chain has TRBV2 and TRBJ1-5; 7 bases match TRBD1. With 4 bases clipped from V and 4 bases from J, the junction kept 7 bases outside the gene matches. The CDR3 covers 15 residues. The V gene's germline CDR1 is SNHLY and CDR2 FYNNEI. The CDR3 loop reads CASSGGQALNQPQHF. The CDR3 DNA reads TGTGCCAGCAGTGGTGGACAGGCTTTGAATCAGCCCCAGCATTTT. Combining the CDR3 with reference TRBV2 and TRBJ1-5 gives the whole variable domain EPEVTQTPSHQVTQMGQEVILRCVPISNHLYFYWYRQILGQKVEFLVSFYNNEISEKSEIFDDQFSVERPDGSNFTLKIRSTKLEDSAMYFCASSGGQALNQPQHFGDGTRLSIL.

This clonotype was counted a few times. The genes are TRBV27 and TRBJ2-7; 9 nucleotides line up with TRBD1. This CDR3 is 13 amino acids long. V lost 9 bases and J lost 3; bases outside the gene matches: 6. CDR1 and CDR2 from the germline V gene are MNHEY and SMNVEV (reference sequence). As DNA, the CDR3 is TGTGCCAGTGCCTTGACAGGGGGCTACGAGCAGTACGTC. Protein product: CASALTGGYEQYV.

Worth noting for this clonotype: It may be a read error: a sequence one base away is much more abundant. This chain uses TRBV12-3 or TRBV12-4 with TRBJ2-2; D unresolved. The CDR3 is 10 amino acids. With 6 bases removed from V and 7 bases from J, the gap between germline ends came to 3 bases. In DNA form, the CDR3 reads TGTGCCAGCAGCATCGGGGAGCTGTTTTTT. Protein product: CASSIGELFF.

The V call is TRBV9, the J call TRBJ2-3, with 8 bases fitting TRBD2. V gave up 4 bases and J gave up 4 bases; unmatched junction bases: 11. The CDR3 has 16 residues. Germline V lookup: CDR1 SGDLS, CDR2 YYNGEE. CDR3 DNA sequence: TGTGCCAGCAGCCCGGGTGGGGGACTAGGATCAGATACGCAGTATTTT. It translates to CASSPGGGLGSDTQYF.

J is TRBJ2-5 and V is TRBV4-1; no reliable D call. CDR1 is MGHRA, CDR2 YSYEKL, per germline. V gave up 4 bases and J gave up 0 bases, with 15 bases separating them. The CDR3 loop spans 16 amino acids. DNA of the CDR3: TGCGCCAGCAGCCTCCTCTGGCGGTCCAACCAAGAGACCCAGTACTTC. Protein product: CASSLLWRSNQETQYF.

This clonotype was picked up many times. The chain joins TRBV7-2 to TRBJ2-3; 13 bases align to TRBD2. The CDR3 extends over 16 amino acids. Trimming removed 3 bases from V and 0 bases from J; junction bases left unmatched: 0. CDR1 and CDR2 from the germline V gene are SGHTA and FQGNSA. The CDR3 sequence is CASSLGLAGSTDTQYF. CDR3 DNA: TGTGCCAGCAGCTTGGGACTAGCGGGGAGCACAGATACGCAGTATTTT.

There are a few counts of this clonotype. V and J are TRBV6-2 or TRBV6-3 and TRBJ2-7, with TRBD1 as a possible D gene (7 bases). Germline V lookup: CDR1 MNHEY, CDR2 SVGEGT. The CDR3 sequence is 14 residues long. Between the trimmed V and J ends, which lost 2 bases and 2 bases, there was a span of 10 bases. CDR3 in amino acids: CASSYGGTAYEQYV. CDR3 bases: TGTGCCAGCAGTTACGGAGGGACAGCCTACGAGCAGTACGTC.

This clonotype was recorded at least ten times. The genes are TRBV7-9 and TRBJ1-1; 7 nucleotides align to TRBD1. CDR3 length: 13 residues. V lost 6 bases to trimming and J lost 1 base; unmatched junction nucleotides: 2. Germline V gives CDR1 SEHNR, CDR2 FQNEAQ (reference sequence). The CDR3 DNA sequence: TGTGCCAGCAGTCAGGGGGGGAACACTGAAGCTTTCTTT. It yields the protein CASSQGGNTEAFF.

This rearrangement joins TRBV5-4 to TRBJ1-1; D might be TRBD1 (5 bases). Per the germline V gene, CDR1 is SGHNT and CDR2 is YYREEE (reference sequence). There are 14 residues in the CDR3. Trimming pared 7 bases from V and 4 bases from J, leaving 17 bases between. The CDR3 region has the DNA TGTGCCAGCTGGGGGACTCGAGGGACCACTGAAGCTTTCTTT. This codes for CASWGTRGTTEAFF.

This clonotype was detected many times. V usage is TRBV11-2 and J usage is TRBJ2-3; the D gene could be TRBD1 or TRBD2 (6 bases each). Germline V gene lookup returns CDR1 SGHAT and CDR2 FQNNGV. Deletions cut 4 bases from V and 2 bases from J, with 16 bases between. This CDR3 region has 16 residues. CDR3 protein: CASSSIGTGATDTQYF. Written as DNA, the CDR3 is TGTGCCAGCAGCTCAATTGGGACGGGGGCCACAGATACGCAGTATTTT.

This clonotype was observed many times. This chain links TRBV7-2 with TRBJ1-1; D may be TRBD1 (6 bases). The V end lost 3 bases, the J end lost 0 bases, and 20 bases lay between the germline ends. In germline, CDR1 is SGHTA, CDR2 FQGNSA. The CDR3 covers 18 residues. The CDR3: CASSFTGRKSIMNTEAFF. The CDR3 DNA follows: TGTGCCAGCAGCTTCACAGGGCGCAAATCCATCATGAACACTGAAGCTTTCTTT.

The chain employs TRBV7-2 and TRBJ2-5, with a possible D match to TRBD1 (6 bases). The germline V gene encodes CDR1 SGHTA and CDR2 FQGNSA. The CDR3 length is 15 residues. V lost 3 bases to trimming and J lost 2 bases, with 13 bases between them. CDR3 sequence: CASSFTGTGQETQYF. DNA of the CDR3: TGTGCCAGCAGCTTCACAGGGACGGGGCAAGAGACCCAGTACTTC.

The genes are TRBV5-1 and TRBJ2-5; D unclear. The CDR3 covers 15 residues. Trimming took off 4 bases at V and 1 base at J, with 14 bases between the two ends. Germline values: CDR1 SGHRS, CDR2 YFSETQ. CDR3 sequence reads: CASSLGSSAQETQYF. CDR3 bases: TGCGCCAGCAGCCTCGGTTCATCCGCCCAAGAGACCCAGTACTTC.

The CDR3 spells CASRERTGSDNSPLHF. CDR3 nucleotide sequence: TGCGCCAGCAGGGAGCGGACAGGATCTGATAATTCACCCCTCCACTTT. This chain connects TRBV5-1 to TRBJ1-6, with TRBD1 matching 7 bases. This CDR3 has 16 amino acids. The germline CDR1 and CDR2 sequences are SGHRS and YFSETQ. V was clipped by 5 bases and J by 5 bases; unmatched bases: 10.

In this sample, this clonotype turned up a few times. J is TRBJ1-1 and V is TRBV29-1; 9 bases align to TRBD1. Germline V CDR1 and CDR2: SQVTM, ANQGSEA. Unmatched junction bases numbered 11, after V lost 7 bases and J lost 11 bases. There are 12 residues in the CDR3. The CDR3 loop reads CSGHQQGAVAFF. Here the CDR3 DNA reads TGCAGCGGACACCAACAGGGGGCGGTGGCTTTCTTT.

DNA of the CDR3: TGTGCCAGCAGCAATCAGGGTACCGCTGGCTATGGCTACACCTTC. Translated: CASSNQGTAGYGYTF. The chain has TRBV5-6 and TRBJ1-2; a weak D match, TRBD1 (5 bases). CDR1 is SGHDT and CDR2 is YYEEEE in the germline V gene. The CDR3 runs to 15 residues. V was shortened by 4 bases and J by 4 bases, with 17 bases between the two germline ends.

This clonotype was recorded a few times. The chain couples TRBV7-2 to TRBJ2-7; D could derive from TRBD1 or TRBD2 (5 bases each). Germline V lookup: CDR1 SGHTA, CDR2 FQGNSA. V lost 4 bases and J lost 7, with 20 bases in between. The CDR3 covers 15 residues. The DNA of the CDR3 is TGTGCCAGCAGCTCCCGGGACCTGCCCTGGTGGGAGCAGTACTTC. It yields the protein CASSSRDLPWWEQYF.

This clonotype came up many times. V gene TRBV6-5 combines with J gene TRBJ2-3; D not resolved. Germline lookup yields CDR1 MNHEY and CDR2 SVGAGI. There are 13 residues in the CDR3. Trimming took off 5 bases at V and 6 bases at J, with 12 bases between the two ends. The CDR3 nucleotides read TGTGCCAGCAGTCACATACGGCAGGATACGCAGTATTTT. This encodes CASSHIRQDTQYF.

Ten or more counts support this clonotype. The V call is TRBV4-2, the J call TRBJ2-1; D unclear. Germline V gene sequence: CDR1 LGHNA, CDR2 YNFKEQ. The V end lost 1 base, the J end lost 5 bases, and 9 bases lay between the germline ends. There are 14 residues in the CDR3. CDR3 coding DNA: TGTGCCAGCAGCCAAGTCGGTCCTGACAATGAGCAGTTCTTC. This encodes CASSQVGPDNEQFF.

This clonotype was counted between two and nine times. The V call is TRBV15, the J call TRBJ2-5; a possible D gene is TRBD1 (7 bases). The CDR3 is 15 residues long. The V end was cut by 1 base, the J end by 1 base, with 10 bases between. Germline lookup yields CDR1 LNHNV and CDR2 YYDKDF (reference sequence). CDR3 nucleotide sequence: TGTGCCACCAGCAGAGGCGGGGACAGCCAAGAGACCCAGTACTTC. Its protein is CATSRGGDSQETQYF.

This CDR3 is CASSSGGRGTDTQYF. The CDR3 coding sequence is TGTGCCAGCAGTTCCGGGGGGAGAGGCACAGATACGCAGTATTTT. This chain uses TRBV12-3 or TRBV12-4 with TRBJ2-3; 7 bases line up with TRBD2. The J segment lost 1 base and the V segment lost 4 bases, leaving 5 bases of the junction unmatched. This CDR3 has 15 residues.

V usage is TRBV7-8 and J usage is TRBJ2-1, with unresolved D. Deletions cut 1 base from V and 5 bases from J, with 6 bases between. The CDR3 is 13 residues long. Germline V gene lookup returns CDR1 SGHVS and CDR2 FQNEAQ. The CDR3 nucleotides read TGTGCCAGCAGCTTAGGCTGGAACAATGAGCAGTTCTTC. Translated, it gives CASSLGWNNEQFF. Full variable domain (remainder filled in from reference TRBV7-8 and TRBJ2-1): GAGVSQSPRYKVAKRGQDVALRCDPISGHVSLFWYQQALGQGPEFLTYFQNEAQLDKSGLPSDRFFAERPEGSVSTLKIQRTQQEDSAVYLCASSLGWNNEQFFGPGTRLTVL.

This clonotype has only a few counts. This sequence joins TRBV5-1 and TRBJ2-1, with 8 positions matching TRBD2. Germline loops: CDR1 SGHRS, CDR2 YFSETQ. V lost 3 bases and J lost 2; bases outside the gene matches: 7. The CDR3 covers 16 residues. CDR3 sequence: CASSYRGGHTYNEQFF. CDR3 DNA sequence: TGCGCCAGCAGCTACCGGGGGGGCCACACCTACAATGAGCAGTTCTTC.

This clonotype turned up a few times. The chain combines TRBV11-2 with TRBJ1-1; D remains unclear. Germline CDR1 reads SGHAT; CDR2 reads FQNNGV. Deletions cut 1 base from V and 11 bases from J, with 11 bases between. The CDR3 runs to 12 residues. As DNA, the CDR3 is TGTGCCAGCAGCTTAGGGCCTGGGGTCGCTTTCTTT. It is translated as CASSLGPGVAFF. Full variable domain (missing parts from reference TRBV11-2 and TRBJ1-1): EAGVAQSPRYKIIEKRQSVAFWCNPISGHATLYWYQQILGQGPKLLIQFQNNGVVDDSQLPKDRFSAERLKGVDSTLKIQPAKLEDSAVYLCASSLGPGVAFFGQGTRLTVV.

This clonotype appeared many times. V is TRBV20-1 and J is TRBJ1-1; no clear D. The ends were cut back, 6 bases at V and 1 base at J, with 15 bases in the middle. This CDR3 has 14 amino acids. Looked up from germline, CDR1 is DFQATT and CDR2 is SNEGSKA (reference sequence). The CDR3 region has the DNA TGCAGTGCCAGGCTTGGTGGCTCGAACACTGAAGCTTTCTTT. Its translation: CSARLGGSNTEAFF.

A few counts support this clonotype. V is TRBV7-6 and J is TRBJ2-7; possible D gene TRBD2, 7 bases. Germline V gene sequence: CDR1 SGHVS, CDR2 FNYEAQ. CDR3 length: 14 residues. With 5 bases removed from V and 8 bases from J, the gap between germline ends came to 19 bases. The CDR3 sequence: CASSPGYGGLQQYF. CDR3 nucleotide sequence: TGTGCCAGCAGCCCCGGGTACGGGGGGCTGCAGCAGTACTTC.

The V call is TRBV28, the J call TRBJ2-1; 8 positions match TRBD2. Germline V CDR1 and CDR2: MDHEN, SYDVKM. There are 15 residues in the CDR3. The ends lost 5 bases at V and 9 bases at J; junction bases unmatched: 12. DNA for the CDR3: TGTGCCAGCAGTCTACGATCCCGGGGGGGCCGTGAGCAGTTCTTC. Protein sequence: CASSLRSRGGREQFF.